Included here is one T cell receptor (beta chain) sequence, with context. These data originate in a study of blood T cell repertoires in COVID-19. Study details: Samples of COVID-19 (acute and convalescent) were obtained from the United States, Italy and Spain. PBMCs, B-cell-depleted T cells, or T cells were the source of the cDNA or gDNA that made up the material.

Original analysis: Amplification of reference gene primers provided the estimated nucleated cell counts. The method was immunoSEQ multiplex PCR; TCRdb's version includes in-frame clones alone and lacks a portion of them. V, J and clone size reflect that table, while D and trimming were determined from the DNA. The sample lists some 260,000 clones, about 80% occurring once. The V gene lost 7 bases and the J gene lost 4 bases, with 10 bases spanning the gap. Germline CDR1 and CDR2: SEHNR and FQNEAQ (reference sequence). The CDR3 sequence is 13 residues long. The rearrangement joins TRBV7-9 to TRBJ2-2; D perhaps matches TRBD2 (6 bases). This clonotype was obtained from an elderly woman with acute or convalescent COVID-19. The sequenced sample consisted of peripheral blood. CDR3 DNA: TGTGCCAGCATCGGGACTTCCACCGGGGAGCTGTTTTTT. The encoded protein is CASIGTSTGELFF. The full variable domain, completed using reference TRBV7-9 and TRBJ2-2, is DTGVSQNPRHKITKRGQNVTFRCDPISEHNRLYWYRQTLGQGPEFLTYFQNEAQLEKSRLLSDRFSAERPKGSFSTLEIQRTEQGDSAMYLCASIGTSTGELFFGEGSRLTVL.